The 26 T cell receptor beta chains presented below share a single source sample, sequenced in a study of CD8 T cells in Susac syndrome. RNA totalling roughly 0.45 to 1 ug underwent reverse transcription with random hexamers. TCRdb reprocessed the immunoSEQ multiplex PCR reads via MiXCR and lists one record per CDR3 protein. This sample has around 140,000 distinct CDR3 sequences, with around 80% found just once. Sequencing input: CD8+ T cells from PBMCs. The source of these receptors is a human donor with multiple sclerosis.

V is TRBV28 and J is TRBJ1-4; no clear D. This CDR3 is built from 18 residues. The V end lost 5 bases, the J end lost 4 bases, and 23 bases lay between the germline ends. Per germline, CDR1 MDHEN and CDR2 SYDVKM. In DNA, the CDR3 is TGTGCCAGCAGTCCCCTTATCGACTTCGGCAGGAGTAATGAAAAACTGTTTTTT. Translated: CASSPLIDFGRSNEKLFF.

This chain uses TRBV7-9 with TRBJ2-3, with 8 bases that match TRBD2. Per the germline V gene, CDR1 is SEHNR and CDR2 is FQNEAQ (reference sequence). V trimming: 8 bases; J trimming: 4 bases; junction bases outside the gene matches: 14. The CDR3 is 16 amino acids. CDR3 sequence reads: CASGQVTGGPADTQYF. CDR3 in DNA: TGTGCCAGCGGGCAGGTGACGGGGGGGCCGGCAGATACGCAGTATTTT.

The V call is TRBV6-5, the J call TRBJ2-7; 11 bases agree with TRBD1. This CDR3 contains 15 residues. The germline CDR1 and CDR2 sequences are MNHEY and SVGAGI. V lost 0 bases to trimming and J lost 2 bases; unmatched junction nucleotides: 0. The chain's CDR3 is CASSYSGQGAYEQYF. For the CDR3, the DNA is TGTGCCAGCAGTTACTCGGGACAGGGGGCCTACGAGCAGTACTTC.

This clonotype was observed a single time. The CDR3 DNA reads as TGTGCCAGTAGTCCTGGGACTAGCGGGAGTGATACGCAGTATTTT. Protein product: CASSPGTSGSDTQYF. The chain employs TRBV19 and TRBJ2-3; the match to TRBD2 covers 14 bases. The CDR3 has 15 residues. The V segment lost 5 bases and the J segment 6 bases; nucleotides outside the gene matches: 4. Per the germline V gene, CDR1 is LNHDA and CDR2 is SQIVND (reference sequence).

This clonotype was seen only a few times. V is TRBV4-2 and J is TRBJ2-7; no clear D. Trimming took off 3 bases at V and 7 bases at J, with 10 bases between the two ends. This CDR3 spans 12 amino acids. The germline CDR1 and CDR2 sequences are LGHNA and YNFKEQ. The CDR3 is CASSHLTREQYF. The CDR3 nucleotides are TGTGCCAGCAGCCATTTAACTCGAGAGCAGTACTTC.

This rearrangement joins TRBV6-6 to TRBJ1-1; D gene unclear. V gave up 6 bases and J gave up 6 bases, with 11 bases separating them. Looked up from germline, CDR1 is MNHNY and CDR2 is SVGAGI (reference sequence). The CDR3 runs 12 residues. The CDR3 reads CASSPSVPEAFF. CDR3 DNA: TGTGCCAGCAGCCCCTCAGTTCCTGAAGCTTTCTTT.

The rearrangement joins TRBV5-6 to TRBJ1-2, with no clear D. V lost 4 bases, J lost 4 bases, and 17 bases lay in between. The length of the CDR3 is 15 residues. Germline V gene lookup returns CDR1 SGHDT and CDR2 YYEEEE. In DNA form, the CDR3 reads TGTGCCAGCAGCCTTCAGGAAAATCCTCTCTATGGCTACACCTTC. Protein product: CASSLQENPLYGYTF.

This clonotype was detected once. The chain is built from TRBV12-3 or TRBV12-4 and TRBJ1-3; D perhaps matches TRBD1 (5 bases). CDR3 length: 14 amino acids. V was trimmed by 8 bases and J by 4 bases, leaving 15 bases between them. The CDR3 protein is CASGTGTEGNTIYF. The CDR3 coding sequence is TGTGCCAGCGGCACAGGAACGGAAGGAAACACCATATATTTT.

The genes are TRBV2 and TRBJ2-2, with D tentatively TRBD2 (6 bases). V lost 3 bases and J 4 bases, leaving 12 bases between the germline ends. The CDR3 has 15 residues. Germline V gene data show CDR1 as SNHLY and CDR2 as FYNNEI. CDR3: CASSDGTYPTGELFF. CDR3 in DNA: TGTGCCAGCAGTGACGGGACTTACCCCACCGGGGAGCTGTTTTTT.

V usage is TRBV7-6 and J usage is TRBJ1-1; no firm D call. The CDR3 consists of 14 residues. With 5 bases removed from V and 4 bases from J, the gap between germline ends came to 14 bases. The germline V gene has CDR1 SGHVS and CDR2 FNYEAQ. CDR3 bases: TGTGCCAGCAGCCCTACCGGGGTTGGCACTGAAGCTTTCTTT. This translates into CASSPTGVGTEAFF.

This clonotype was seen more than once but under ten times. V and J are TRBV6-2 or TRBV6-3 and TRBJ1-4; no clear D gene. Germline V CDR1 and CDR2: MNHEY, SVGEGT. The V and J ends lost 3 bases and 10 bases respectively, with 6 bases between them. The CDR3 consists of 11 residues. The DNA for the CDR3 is TGTGCCAGCAGTTATGTGGGAAAACTGTTTTTT. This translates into CASSYVGKLFF.

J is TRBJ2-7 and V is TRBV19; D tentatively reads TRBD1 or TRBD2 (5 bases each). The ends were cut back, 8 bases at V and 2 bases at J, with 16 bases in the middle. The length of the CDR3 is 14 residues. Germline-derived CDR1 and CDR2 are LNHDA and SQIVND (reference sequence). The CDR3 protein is CASGFGQGAYEQYF. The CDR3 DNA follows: TGTGCCAGTGGGTTTGGGCAGGGAGCCTACGAGCAGTACTTC.

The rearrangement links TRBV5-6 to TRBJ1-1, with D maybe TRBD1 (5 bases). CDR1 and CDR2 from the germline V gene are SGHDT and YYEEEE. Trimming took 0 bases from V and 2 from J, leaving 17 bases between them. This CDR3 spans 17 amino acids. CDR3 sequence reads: CASSLAPGLALNTEAFF. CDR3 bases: TGTGCCAGCAGCTTGGCCCCGGGGCTCGCCCTTAACACTGAAGCTTTCTTT.

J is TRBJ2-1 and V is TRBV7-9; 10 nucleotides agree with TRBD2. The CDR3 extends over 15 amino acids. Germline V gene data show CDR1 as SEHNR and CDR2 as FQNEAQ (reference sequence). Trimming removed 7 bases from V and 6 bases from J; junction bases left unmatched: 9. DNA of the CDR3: TGTGCCAGCATCCAGCGGGAGGGGGGAATCAATGAGCAGTTCTTC. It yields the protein CASIQREGGINEQFF. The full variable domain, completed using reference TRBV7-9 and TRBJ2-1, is DTGVSQNPRHKITKRGQNVTFRCDPISEHNRLYWYRQTLGQGPEFLTYFQNEAQLEKSRLLSDRFSAERPKGSFSTLEIQRTEQGDSAMYLCASIQREGGINEQFFGPGTRLTVL.

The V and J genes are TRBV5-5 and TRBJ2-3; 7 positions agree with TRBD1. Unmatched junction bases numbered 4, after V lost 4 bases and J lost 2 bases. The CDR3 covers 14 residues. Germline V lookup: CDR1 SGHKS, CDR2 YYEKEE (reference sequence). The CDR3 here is CASSLGTDTDTQYF. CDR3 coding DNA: TGTGCCAGCAGCCTCGGGACAGACACAGATACGCAGTATTTT. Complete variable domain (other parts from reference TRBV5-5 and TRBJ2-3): DAGVTQSPTHLIKTRGQQVTLRCSPISGHKSVSWYQQVLGQGPQFIFQYYEKEERGRGNFPDRFSARQFPNYSSELNVNALLLGDSALYLCASSLGTDTDTQYFGPGTRLTVL.

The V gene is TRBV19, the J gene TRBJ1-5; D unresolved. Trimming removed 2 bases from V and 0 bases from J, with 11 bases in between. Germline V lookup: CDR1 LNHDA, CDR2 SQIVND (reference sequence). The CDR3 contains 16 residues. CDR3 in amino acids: CASSILPTSSNQPQHF. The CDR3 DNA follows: TGTGCCAGTAGTATATTGCCGACATCTAGCAATCAGCCCCAGCATTTT. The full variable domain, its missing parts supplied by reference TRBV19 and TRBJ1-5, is DGGITQSPKYLFRKEGQNVTLSCEQNLNHDAMYWYRQDPGQGLRLIYYSQIVNDFQKGDIAEGYSVSREKKESFPLTVTSAQKNPTAFYLCASSILPTSSNQPQHFGDGTRLSIL.

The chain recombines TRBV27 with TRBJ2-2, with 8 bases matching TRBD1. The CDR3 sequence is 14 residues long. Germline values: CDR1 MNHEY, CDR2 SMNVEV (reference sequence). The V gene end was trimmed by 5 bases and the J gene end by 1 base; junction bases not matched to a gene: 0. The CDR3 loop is CASSGTGNTGELFF. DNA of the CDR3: TGTGCCAGCAGTGGGACAGGGAACACCGGGGAGCTGTTTTTT.

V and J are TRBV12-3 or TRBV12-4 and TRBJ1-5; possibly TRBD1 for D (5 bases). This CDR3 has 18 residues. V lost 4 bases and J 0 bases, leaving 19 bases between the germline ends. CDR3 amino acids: CASSSHRPTIDSNQPQHF. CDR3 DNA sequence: TGTGCCAGCAGTTCTCACAGGCCGACGATAGATAGCAATCAGCCCCAGCATTTT.

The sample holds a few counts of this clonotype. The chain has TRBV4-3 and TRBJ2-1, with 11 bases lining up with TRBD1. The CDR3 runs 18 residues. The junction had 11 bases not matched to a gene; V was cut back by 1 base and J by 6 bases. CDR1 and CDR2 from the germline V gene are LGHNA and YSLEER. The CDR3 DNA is TGCGCCAGCAGCCAAGGCTGGACAGGGGGCCAAGGGATCAATGAGCAGTTCTTC. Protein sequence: CASSQGWTGGQGINEQFF.

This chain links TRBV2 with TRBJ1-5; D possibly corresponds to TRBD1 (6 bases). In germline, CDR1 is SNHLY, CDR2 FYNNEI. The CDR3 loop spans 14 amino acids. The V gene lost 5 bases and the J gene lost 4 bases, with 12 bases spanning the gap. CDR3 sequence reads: CASSPRGLNQPQHF. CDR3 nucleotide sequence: TGTGCCAGCAGTCCGAGGGGGTTGAATCAGCCCCAGCATTTT.

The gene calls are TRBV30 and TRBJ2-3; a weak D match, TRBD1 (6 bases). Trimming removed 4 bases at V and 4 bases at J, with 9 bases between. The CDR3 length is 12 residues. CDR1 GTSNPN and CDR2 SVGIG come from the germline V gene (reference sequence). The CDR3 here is CAWNREADTQYF. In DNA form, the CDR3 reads TGTGCCTGGAACAGGGAAGCAGATACGCAGTATTTT. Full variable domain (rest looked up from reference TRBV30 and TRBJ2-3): SQTIHQWPATLVQPVGSPLSLECTVEGTSNPNLYWYRQAAGRGLQLLFYSVGIGQISSEVPQNLSASRPQDRQFILSSKKLLLSDSGFYLCAWNREADTQYFGPGTRLTVL.

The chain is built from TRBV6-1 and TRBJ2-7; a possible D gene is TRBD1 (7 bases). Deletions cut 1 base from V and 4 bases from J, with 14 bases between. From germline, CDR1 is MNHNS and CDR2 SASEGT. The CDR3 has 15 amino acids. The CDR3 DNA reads TGTGCCAGCAGTGAAGTTCCAGGGGGAGGTTACGAGCAGTACTTC. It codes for CASSEVPGGGYEQYF.

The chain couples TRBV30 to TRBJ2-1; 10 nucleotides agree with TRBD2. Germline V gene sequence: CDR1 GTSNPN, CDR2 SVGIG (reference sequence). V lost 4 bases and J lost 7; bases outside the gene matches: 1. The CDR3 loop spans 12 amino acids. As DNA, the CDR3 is TGTGCCTGGACTAGCGGGGGAAATGAGCAGTTCTTC. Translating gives CAWTSGGNEQFF.

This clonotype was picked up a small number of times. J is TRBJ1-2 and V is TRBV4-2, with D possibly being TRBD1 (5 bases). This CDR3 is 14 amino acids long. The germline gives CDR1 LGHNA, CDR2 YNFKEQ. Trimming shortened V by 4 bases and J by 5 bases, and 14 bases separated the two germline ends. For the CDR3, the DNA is TGTGCCAGCAGCCCCGGGACGGGTACATATGGCTACACCTTC. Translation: CASSPGTGTYGYTF.

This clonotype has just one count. This chain's CDR3 is CASSDGGTGQSSYNEQFF. CDR3 in DNA: TGTGCCAGCAGCGACGGTGGGACAGGTCAAAGCTCCTACAATGAGCAGTTCTTC. This chain joins TRBV5-6 and TRBJ2-1, with 8 nucleotides matching TRBD1. With V trimmed by 4 bases and J by 0 bases, 12 bases remained unmatched. Looked up from germline, CDR1 is SGHDT and CDR2 is YYEEEE. The CDR3 is 18 residues long.

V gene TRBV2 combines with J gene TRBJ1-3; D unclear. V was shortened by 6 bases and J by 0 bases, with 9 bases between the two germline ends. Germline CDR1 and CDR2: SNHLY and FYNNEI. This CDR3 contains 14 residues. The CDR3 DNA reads TGTGCCAGCAGAAAGGGAATCTCTGGAAACACCATATATTTT. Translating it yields CASRKGISGNTIYF.